The 15 T cell receptor beta chains reported below all come from one sample, sequenced in a study of T-cell memory formation after mild COVID-19 (dated by TCRdb to the early 2020s). Libraries were constructed by 5' RACE. Reads for this sample came from an Illumina NovaSeq 6000. TCRdb reprocessed the public reads (quality trimming at Q25 with fastp, clone calling with MiXCR) and kept in-frame beta chains. One record per CDR3 amino acid sequence lists the most common genes and DNA. The sample has 300,000 or so distinct CDR3 sequences on record, less than 20% of them singletons. Roughly 23% of the sample rests with the top ten. The specimen was PBMCs or a T cell subset sorted from them (not recorded which). These receptor sequences come from a man younger than 35 who had mild COVID-19 (a few samples of this study predate the infection). The sample titles of this study are shuffled in the database, so cell type and time point are left out; the donor was told from shared clones.

This clonotype was seen ten or more times. The gene calls are TRBV2 and TRBJ1-2, with 9 bases lining up with TRBD1. This CDR3 region has 16 residues. Per germline, CDR1 SNHLY and CDR2 FYNNEI. V lost 5 bases and J lost 1; bases outside the gene matches: 8. This CDR3 reads CASSTPGTGINYGYTF. The CDR3 nucleotides read TGTGCCAGCAGTACACCCGGGACAGGGATTAACTATGGCTACACCTTC. Full variable domain (rest looked up from reference TRBV2 and TRBJ1-2): EPEVTQTPSHQVTQMGQEVILRCVPISNHLYFYWYRQILGQKVEFLVSFYNNEISEKSEIFDDQFSVERPDGSNFTLKIRSTKLEDSAMYFCASSTPGTGINYGYTFGSGTRLTVV.

This clonotype was seen more than once but under ten times. The chain links TRBV5-1 to TRBJ2-1; TRBD2 aligns across 9 bases. The CDR3 is 15 residues long. Per the germline V gene, CDR1 is SGHRS and CDR2 is YFSETQ. The V gene end was trimmed by 7 bases and the J gene end by 0 bases; junction bases not matched to a gene: 5. CDR3 nucleotide sequence: TGCGCCAGCCGGCGGGGGGGGCTCTCCTACAATGAGCAGTTCTTC. Encoded protein: CASRRGGLSYNEQFF.

The chain uses TRBV6-4 and TRBJ2-2; 7 nucleotides line up with TRBD2. Germline trimming cut 7 bases from V and 3 bases from J; bases unmatched to any gene: 5. The CDR3 is made up of 14 amino acids. Germline CDR1 and CDR2: MRHNA and SNTAGT. In DNA form, the CDR3 reads TGTGCCAGCAAGGCTAGCGGAGACACCGGGGAGCTGTTTTTT. As protein: CASKASGDTGELFF.

This sequence joins TRBV20-1 and TRBJ1-1; D is perhaps TRBD1 (5 bases). Trimming pared 8 bases from V and 4 bases from J, leaving 11 bases between. The CDR3 is made up of 11 amino acids. Germline V gene lookup returns CDR1 DFQATT and CDR2 SNEGSKA (reference sequence). The CDR3 is CSSTGGTEAFF. In DNA form, the CDR3 reads TGCAGTTCCACTGGGGGCACTGAAGCTTTCTTT.

This clonotype has ten or more counts. This chain links TRBV12-3 or TRBV12-4 with TRBJ2-2; 13 nucleotides match TRBD2. The V gene end was trimmed by 1 base and the J gene end by 8 bases; junction bases not matched to a gene: 4. The CDR3 has 16 residues. The CDR3 here is CASSLVLAGGPGELFF. The CDR3 nucleotides read TGTGCCAGCAGTTTAGTACTAGCGGGGGGGCCGGGGGAGCTGTTTTTT.

This clonotype has more than one count but fewer than ten. The chain couples TRBV6-1 to TRBJ1-1; D gene uncertain. Germline CDR1 reads MNHNS; CDR2 reads SASEGT. V gave up 2 bases and J gave up 9 bases, with 13 bases separating them. CDR3 length: 13 residues. The CDR3 coding sequence is TGTGCCAGCAGTGAATTCGGCAACGGTAAAGCTTTCTTT. It specifies CASSEFGNGKAFF.

The chain combines TRBV12-3 or TRBV12-4 with TRBJ2-3, with 10 bases lining up with TRBD1. The ends lost 5 bases at V and 4 bases at J; junction bases unmatched: 6. The CDR3 sequence is 15 residues long. CDR3 sequence reads: CASSPGQGHSDTQYF. For the CDR3, the DNA is TGTGCCAGCAGTCCGGGACAGGGGCATTCAGATACGCAGTATTTT.

This clonotype was counted only a few times. The J gene is TRBJ2-3, the V gene TRBV10-3, with 7 bases matching TRBD1. V dropped 0 bases and J dropped 2; count of bases not matched to a gene: 2. The CDR3 is 15 residues long. Per the germline V gene, CDR1 is ENHRY and CDR2 is SYGVKD. Here the CDR3 reads CAISESGQNTDTQYF. The CDR3 DNA reads as TGTGCCATCAGTGAGTCGGGACAGAACACAGATACGCAGTATTTT.

This clonotype has a handful of counts. The chain uses TRBV24-1 and TRBJ2-3; the match to TRBD2 covers 9 bases. The CDR3 is 16 amino acids. The V segment lost 2 bases and the J segment 5 bases; nucleotides outside the gene matches: 7. Germline V gene lookup returns CDR1 KGHDR and CDR2 SFDVKD. The CDR3 region is CATSDWGERGVDTQYF. The CDR3 DNA reads TGTGCCACCAGTGATTGGGGCGAGCGGGGGGTAGATACGCAGTATTTT.

The sample holds many counts of this clonotype. V usage is TRBV20-1 and J usage is TRBJ2-3; D is perhaps TRBD1 (5 bases). V was pared by 3 bases and J by 3 bases, with 7 bases between. Germline V gene data show CDR1 as DFQATT and CDR2 as SNEGSKA (reference sequence). CDR3 length: 12 residues. DNA for the CDR3: TGCAGTGCTAGTCAGGGAACAGATACGCAGTATTTT. This translates into CSASQGTDTQYF.

J is TRBJ2-3 and V is TRBV5-4; 9 nucleotides match TRBD2. Germline loops: CDR1 SGHNT, CDR2 YYREEE (reference sequence). Trimming cost V 2 bases and J 6 bases; bases outside gene matches: 4. The CDR3 consists of 14 residues. The CDR3 protein is CASSLGGGDDTQYF. CDR3 nucleotides: TGTGCCAGCAGCTTAGGCGGGGGGGATGATACGCAGTATTTT.

The chain couples TRBV7-8 to TRBJ2-1, with D perhaps TRBD1 (5 bases). The V and J ends lost 1 base and 3 bases respectively, with 22 bases between them. The CDR3 runs to 19 residues. The germline gives CDR1 SGHVS, CDR2 FQNEAQ. The CDR3 loop reads CASSLGVQGTLRSYNEQFF. The CDR3, as DNA: TGTGCCAGCAGCTTAGGAGTCCAGGGTACCCTAAGAAGCTACAATGAGCAGTTCTTC.

In this sample, this clonotype turned up a few times. The rearrangement uses TRBV6-5 and TRBJ1-6; tentatively, D is TRBD1 (5 bases). CDR1 and CDR2 from the germline V gene are MNHEY and SVGAGI. The length of the CDR3 is 13 residues. Trimming took off 8 bases at V and 5 bases at J, with 10 bases between the two ends. CDR3 protein: CASVAGNNSPLHF. In DNA form, the CDR3 reads TGTGCCAGCGTTGCAGGGAATAATTCACCCCTCCACTTT.

The chain combines TRBV5-1 with TRBJ1-4; 10 bases fit TRBD1. The CDR3 has 16 amino acids. Germline assignment: CDR1 SGHRS and CDR2 YFSETQ. With V trimmed by 4 bases and J by 4 bases, 7 bases remained unmatched. CDR3 sequence reads: CASSPGQGVFNEKLFF. The DNA of the CDR3 is TGCGCCAGCAGCCCAGGACAGGGGGTATTTAATGAAAAACTGTTTTTT.

The chain links TRBV7-2 to TRBJ2-2; D call uncertain. Germline CDR1 and CDR2: SGHTA and FQGNSA. V was trimmed by 7 bases and J by 0 bases, leaving 15 bases between them. The CDR3 runs to 16 residues. CDR3 amino acids: CASNAWPDPNTGELFF. Written as DNA, the CDR3 is TGTGCCAGCAACGCTTGGCCAGACCCGAACACCGGGGAGCTGTTTTTT.